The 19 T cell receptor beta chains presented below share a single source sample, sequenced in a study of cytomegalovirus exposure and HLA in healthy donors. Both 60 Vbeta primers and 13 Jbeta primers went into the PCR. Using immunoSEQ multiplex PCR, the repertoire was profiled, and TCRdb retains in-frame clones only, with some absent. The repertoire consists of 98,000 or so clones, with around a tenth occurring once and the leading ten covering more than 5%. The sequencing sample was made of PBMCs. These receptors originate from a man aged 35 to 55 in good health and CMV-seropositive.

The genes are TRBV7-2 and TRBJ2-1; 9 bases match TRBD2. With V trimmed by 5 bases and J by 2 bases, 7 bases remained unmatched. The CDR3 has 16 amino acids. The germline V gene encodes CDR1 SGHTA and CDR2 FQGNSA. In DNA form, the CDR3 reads TGTGCCAGCAGCGGACCCGCGGGAGGGGCCTACAATGAGCAGTTCTTC. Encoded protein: CASSGPAGGAYNEQFF. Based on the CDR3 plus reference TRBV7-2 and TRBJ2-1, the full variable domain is GAGVSQSPSNKVTEKGKDVELRCDPISGHTALYWYRQSLGQGLEFLIYFQGNSAPDKSGLPSDRFSAERTGGSVSTLTIQRTQQEDSAVYLCASSGPAGGAYNEQFFGPGTRLTVL.

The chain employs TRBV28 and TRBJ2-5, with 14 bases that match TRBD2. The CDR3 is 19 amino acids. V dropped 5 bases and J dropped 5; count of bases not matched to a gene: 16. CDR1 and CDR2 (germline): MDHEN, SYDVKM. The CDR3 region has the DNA TGTGCCAGCAGTCCTATTGTTTTGACTAGCGGGAGGGCCAGGGAGACCCAGTACTTC. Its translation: CASSPIVLTSGRARETQYF. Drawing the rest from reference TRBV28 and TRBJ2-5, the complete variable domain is DVKVTQSSRYLVKRTGEKVFLECVQDMDHENMFWYRQDPGLGLRLIYFSYDVKMKEKGDIPEGYSVSREKKERFSLILESASTNQTSMYLCASSPIVLTSGRARETQYFGPGTRLLVL.

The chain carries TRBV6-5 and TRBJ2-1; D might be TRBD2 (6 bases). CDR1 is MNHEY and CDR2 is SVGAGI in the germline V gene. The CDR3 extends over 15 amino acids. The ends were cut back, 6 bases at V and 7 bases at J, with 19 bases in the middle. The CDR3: CASRDPLRERNEQFF. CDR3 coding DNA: TGTGCCAGCAGGGACCCACTTCGGGAGAGAAATGAGCAGTTCTTC.

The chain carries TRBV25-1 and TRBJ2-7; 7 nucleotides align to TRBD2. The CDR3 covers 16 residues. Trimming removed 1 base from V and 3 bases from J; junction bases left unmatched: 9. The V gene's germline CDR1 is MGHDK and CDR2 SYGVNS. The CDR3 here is CASSESLRGTNYEQYF. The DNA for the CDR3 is TGTGCCAGCAGTGAATCTCTCCGAGGGACTAACTACGAGCAGTACTTC.

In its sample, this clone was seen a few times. CDR3 nucleotides: TGTGCCAGTACCCCTCGACAGGGGGCCGACGAGCAGTACTTC. It codes for CASTPRQGADEQYF. V and J are TRBV19 and TRBJ2-7, with 10 bases fitting TRBD1. Germline V gene lookup returns CDR1 LNHDA and CDR2 SQIVND (reference sequence). V was clipped by 7 bases and J by 5 bases; unmatched bases: 8. The CDR3 contains 14 residues.

CDR3 DNA sequence: TGTGCCAGCAGCTTAAGCGGGAGCTCCTACGAGCAGTACTTC. Residues: CASSLSGSSYEQYF. The chain joins TRBV7-6 to TRBJ2-7; 8 bases map to TRBD2. The CDR3 covers 14 residues. The germline V gene encodes CDR1 SGHVS and CDR2 FNYEAQ. The J segment lost 0 bases and the V segment lost 2 bases, leaving 0 bases of the junction unmatched.

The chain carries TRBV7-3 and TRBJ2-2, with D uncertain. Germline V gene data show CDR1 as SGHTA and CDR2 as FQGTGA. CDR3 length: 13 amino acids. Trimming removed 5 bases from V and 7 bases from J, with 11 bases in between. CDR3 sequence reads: CASSGERSGELFF. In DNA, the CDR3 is TGTGCCAGCAGCGGAGAGCGTAGCGGGGAGCTGTTTTTT.

The CDR3 protein is CASSLPWTGGVEQYF. The CDR3 nucleotides read TGTGCCAGCAGTTTACCCTGGACAGGGGGCGTCGAGCAGTACTTC. This chain connects TRBV28 to TRBJ2-7, with 11 bases identical to TRBD1. CDR1 is MDHEN, CDR2 SYDVKM, per germline. V lost 2 bases, J lost 6 bases, and 6 bases stayed unmatched. The CDR3 covers 15 residues.

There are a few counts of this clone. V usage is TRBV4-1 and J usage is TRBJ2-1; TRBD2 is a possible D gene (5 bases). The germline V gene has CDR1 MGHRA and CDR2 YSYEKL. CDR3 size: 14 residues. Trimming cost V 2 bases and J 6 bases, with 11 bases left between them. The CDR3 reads CASSQTSFGNEQFF. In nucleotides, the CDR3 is TGCGCCAGCAGCCAAACTAGTTTTGGCAATGAGCAGTTCTTC.

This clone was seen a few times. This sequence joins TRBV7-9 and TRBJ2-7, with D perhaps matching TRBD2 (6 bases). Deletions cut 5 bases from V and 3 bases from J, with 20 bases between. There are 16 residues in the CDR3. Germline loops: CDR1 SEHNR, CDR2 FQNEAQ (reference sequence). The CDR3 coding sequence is TGTGCCAGCAGCACCCCCTTCAGGTTGGGGGGCTACGAGCAGTACTTC. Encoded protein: CASSTPFRLGGYEQYF.

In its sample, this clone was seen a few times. The CDR3 is CASRTGDEQYF. The CDR3 nucleotides are TGTGCCAGCAGGACAGGGGACGAGCAGTACTTC. The chain employs TRBV2 and TRBJ2-7; TRBD1 matches 8 bases. Germline assignment: CDR1 SNHLY and CDR2 FYNNEI. V gave up 6 bases and J gave up 5 bases; unmatched junction bases: 0. CDR3 length equals 11 residues.

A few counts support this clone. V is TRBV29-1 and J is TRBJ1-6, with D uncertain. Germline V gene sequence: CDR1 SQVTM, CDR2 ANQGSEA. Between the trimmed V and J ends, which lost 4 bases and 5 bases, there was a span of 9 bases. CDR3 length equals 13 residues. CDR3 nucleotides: TGCAGCGTTGGGGAGGTAGATAATTCACCCCTCCACTTT. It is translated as CSVGEVDNSPLHF.

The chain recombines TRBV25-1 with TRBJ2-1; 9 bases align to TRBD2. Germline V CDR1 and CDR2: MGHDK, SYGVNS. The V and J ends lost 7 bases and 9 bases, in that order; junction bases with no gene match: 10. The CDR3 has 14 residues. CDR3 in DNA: TGTGCCAGCAATAGCGGGGGACTGCAAAGTGAGCAGTTCTTC. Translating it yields CASNSGGLQSEQFF.

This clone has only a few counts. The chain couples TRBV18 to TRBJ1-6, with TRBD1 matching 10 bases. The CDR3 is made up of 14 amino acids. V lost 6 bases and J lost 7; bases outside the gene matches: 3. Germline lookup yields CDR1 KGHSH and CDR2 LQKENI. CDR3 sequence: CASSPGQGNSPLHF. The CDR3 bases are TGTGCCAGCTCGCCGGGACAGGGGAATTCACCCCTCCACTTT.

CDR3 sequence (DNA): TGTGCCAGCAGTTTCGGACAGGGGCCATATAGCAATCAGCCCCAGCATTTT. Its translation: CASSFGQGPYSNQPQHF. This rearrangement joins TRBV27 to TRBJ1-5; 9 bases line up with TRBD1. V lost 3 bases, J lost 0 bases, and 6 bases stayed unmatched. Germline CDR1 reads MNHEY; CDR2 reads SMNVEV (reference sequence). This CDR3 has 17 residues.

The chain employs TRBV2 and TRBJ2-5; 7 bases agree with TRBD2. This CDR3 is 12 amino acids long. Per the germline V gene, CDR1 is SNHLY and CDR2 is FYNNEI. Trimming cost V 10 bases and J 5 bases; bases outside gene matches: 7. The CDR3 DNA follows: TGTGCCACGCGGGGGTGGGGGGAGACCCAGTACTTC. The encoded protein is CATRGWGETQYF.

DNA of the CDR3: TGTGCCAGCAGTGACGGGACAGGGGAAGCAGATACGCAGTATTTT. Translation: CASSDGTGEADTQYF. The V and J genes are TRBV25-1 and TRBJ2-3, with 10 bases that match TRBD1. Trimming cost V 3 bases and J 4 bases; bases outside gene matches: 4. CDR3 length equals 15 residues. The V gene's germline CDR1 is MGHDK and CDR2 SYGVNS.

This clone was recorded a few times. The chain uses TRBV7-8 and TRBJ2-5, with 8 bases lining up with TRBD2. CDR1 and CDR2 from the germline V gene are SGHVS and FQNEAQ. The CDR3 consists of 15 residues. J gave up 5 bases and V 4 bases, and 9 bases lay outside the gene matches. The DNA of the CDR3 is TGTGCCAGCAGCTCTCAGCGGGAGCCGGGGGAGACCCAGTACTTC. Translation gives CASSSQREPGETQYF.

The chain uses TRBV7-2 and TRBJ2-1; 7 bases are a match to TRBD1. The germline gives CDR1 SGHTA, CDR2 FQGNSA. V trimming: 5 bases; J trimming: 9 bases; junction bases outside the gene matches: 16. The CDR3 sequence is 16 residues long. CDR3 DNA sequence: TGTGCCAGCAGCCCGAGGGGGCGCCTCCGAGGGGGTGAGCAGTTCTTC. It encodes CASSPRGRLRGGEQFF.